Listed here are 15 T cell receptor beta chains from one sample, sequenced in a study of memory CD4+ T cells and cytomegalovirus serostatus. Data came from immunoSEQ multiplex PCR; TCRdb stores just in-frame clones and leaves some out. The table records about 60,000 clones, about three quarters of them present only once. Single viable CD3+CD4+CD8-CD45RO+ cells were sorted as the memory CD4+ T cells. Sequencing was done on a sample of memory CD4+ T cells from blood. The receptors come from an adult in good health and CMV-seropositive.

This clone was counted once. The chain joins TRBV20-1 to TRBJ2-3; TRBD2 aligns across 12 bases. V lost 8 bases to trimming and J lost 10 bases; unmatched junction nucleotides: 4. The length of the CDR3 is 11 residues. Per the germline V gene, CDR1 is DFQATT and CDR2 is SNEGSKA (reference sequence). CDR3 sequence reads: CSLAGGPSQYF. DNA for the CDR3: TGCAGTCTAGCGGGAGGGCCCTCGCAGTATTTT.

The rearrangement joins TRBV7-2 to TRBJ2-2; D perhaps matches TRBD2 (6 bases). Germline assignment: CDR1 SGHTA and CDR2 FQGNSA. V dropped 5 bases and J dropped 0 bases, with 13 bases sitting between them. The CDR3 spans 16 residues. CDR3 sequence (DNA): TGTGCCAGCAGCAAAAGCCCGGGGGCGAACACCGGGGAGCTGTTTTTT. Translated: CASSKSPGANTGELFF.

This sequence joins TRBV5-5 and TRBJ2-7; D is unclear. This CDR3 has 15 residues. Germline loops: CDR1 SGHKS, CDR2 YYEKEE (reference sequence). The V end lost 2 bases, the J end lost 0 bases, and 12 bases lay between the germline ends. The CDR3 loop reads CASSFALGPSYEQYV. DNA of the CDR3: TGTGCCAGCAGCTTTGCCCTTGGACCCTCCTACGAGCAGTACGTC.

The rearrangement links TRBV21-1 to TRBJ2-7; no DNA check was done on the table's D call, TRBD1. TRBV21-1 is described as a pseudogene. This CDR3 spans 14 amino acids. For the CDR3, the DNA is TGTGCCAGCAGCACCCCTCCAGGGGGCTACGAGCAGTACTTC. Translating gives CASSTPPGGYEQYF.

The genes are TRBV14 and TRBJ1-1; D not resolved. The CDR3 sequence is 14 residues long. The germline gives CDR1 SGHDN, CDR2 FVKESK. V gave up 0 bases and J gave up 0 bases, with 5 bases separating them. The CDR3 is CASSQDLMNTEAFF. The DNA for the CDR3 is TGTGCCAGCAGCCAAGATCTTATGAACACTGAAGCTTTCTTT. Filled out from reference TRBV14 and TRBJ1-1, the complete variable domain reads EAGVTQFPSHSVIEKGQTVTLRCDPISGHDNLYWYRRVMGKEIKFLLHFVKESKQDESGMPNNRFLAERTGGTYSTLKVQPAELEDSGVYFCASSQDLMNTEAFFGQGTRLTVV.

V gene TRBV28 combines with J gene TRBJ2-3; D is undetermined. Deletions cut 6 bases from V and 6 bases from J, with 16 bases between. The germline V gene encodes CDR1 MDHEN and CDR2 SYDVKM. The CDR3 runs to 14 residues. The CDR3 loop reads CASRGTWVGDTQYF. For the CDR3, the DNA is TGTGCCAGCAGGGGAACCTGGGTCGGTGATACGCAGTATTTT.

J is TRBJ1-2 and V is TRBV28, with TRBD1 as a possible D gene (5 bases). The length of the CDR3 is 14 residues. The germline V and J ends were trimmed by 5 bases and 5 bases, with 15 bases remaining between them. CDR1 and CDR2 (germline): MDHEN, SYDVKM. The CDR3 protein is CASSPPTVPYGYTF. DNA of the CDR3: TGTGCCAGCAGTCCTCCGACAGTACCGTATGGCTACACCTTC.

This chain links TRBV11-2 with TRBJ2-5; D not certain. The CDR3 has 14 amino acids. From germline, CDR1 is SGHAT and CDR2 FQNNGV. Trimming shortened V by 0 bases and J by 6 bases, and 11 bases separated the two germline ends. Written as DNA, the CDR3 is TGTGCCAGCAGCTTAGATAGGACGGGCCAGACCCAGTACTTC. This translates into CASSLDRTGQTQYF.

The V call is TRBV28, the J call TRBJ1-1, with TRBD1 identical over 7 bases. Per germline, CDR1 MDHEN and CDR2 SYDVKM. The CDR3 has 16 residues. V gave up 5 bases and J gave up 1 base; unmatched junction bases: 10. The CDR3 sequence: CASSPNPGGGNTEAFF. In DNA form, the CDR3 reads TGTGCCAGCAGTCCCAATCCAGGGGGAGGGAACACTGAAGCTTTCTTT.

The CDR3 DNA is TGTGCCGGCAGGGGGCGGGACACCGGGGAGCTGTTTTTT. Encoded protein: CAGRGRDTGELFF. This rearrangement joins TRBV10-3 to TRBJ2-2; 8 bases map to TRBD1. V shed 11 bases and J 3 bases; nucleotides not matched to a gene: 5. The CDR3 spans 13 residues. Germline V gene sequence: CDR1 ENHRY, CDR2 SYGVKD.

This clone was seen just once. CDR3 coding DNA: TGTGCCAGCAGCCAAGTGACAGGTGGAGAGACCCAGTACTTC. Translation gives CASSQVTGGETQYF. The V call is TRBV4-2, the J call TRBJ2-5; D is possibly TRBD1 (6 bases). Germline V gives CDR1 LGHNA, CDR2 YNFKEQ. The length of the CDR3 is 14 residues. V was pared by 1 base and J by 4 bases, with 10 bases between.

The chain combines TRBV2 with TRBJ1-1, with D tentatively TRBD1 (6 bases). Germline V gene lookup returns CDR1 SNHLY and CDR2 FYNNEI. V was pared by 1 base and J by 5 bases, with 8 bases between. This CDR3 has 13 amino acids. CDR3 bases: TGTGCCAGCAGTGAAGACGGGACAACTGAAGCTTTCTTT. Translating it yields CASSEDGTTEAFF.

The chain joins TRBV28 to TRBJ2-6; perhaps TRBD1 as D (6 bases). This CDR3 region has 19 residues. CDR1 and CDR2 (germline): MDHEN, SYDVKM. Trimming shortened V by 6 bases and J by 0 bases, and 21 bases separated the two germline ends. The CDR3 reads CASRTIAGQRSSGANVLTF. CDR3 in DNA: TGTGCCAGCAGGACAATTGCAGGACAGCGTTCCTCTGGGGCCAACGTCCTGACTTTC.

This rearrangement joins TRBV7-6 to TRBJ2-5; D is possibly TRBD1 or TRBD2 (6 bases each). V shed 8 bases and J shed 4 bases, with 17 bases lying between them. The CDR3 loop spans 14 amino acids. The V gene's germline CDR1 is SGHVS and CDR2 FNYEAQ. CDR3 loop: CASCAQQGGETQYF. The DNA of the CDR3 is TGTGCCAGCTGCGCCCAACAGGGAGGAGAGACCCAGTACTTC.

The V call is TRBV7-3, the J call TRBJ2-7; D gene unclear. V was cut by 5 bases and J by 6 bases, with 11 bases left in between. The CDR3 totals 12 residues. CDR1 is SGHTA and CDR2 is FQGTGA in the germline V gene. In nucleotides, the CDR3 is TGTGCCAGCAGCCCCGGACCAGGCGAGCAGTACTTC. Translating gives CASSPGPGEQYF.